Presented here are 14 T cell receptor beta chains from one specimen sequenced in a study of blood T cell repertoires in COVID-19 (dated by TCRdb to 2018 to 2021). Library preparation employed the immunoSEQ multiplex PCR assay. TCRdb provides this immuneACCESS table in a form limited to in-frame rearrangements. Some clones are lacking; in checked studies, under half of them reflect an unresolved V gene, and why the rest are absent is not known. Here the sample has about 370,000 clones; around 90% occur a single time. The leading ten clones occupy less than 3.5% of the sample. Sequenced input: peripheral blood. The origin of the receptors is a woman between 25 and 40 years old with COVID-19, enrolled during active disease.

As regards this clone: Different DNA sequences within this sample yield the same CDR3. The rearrangement links TRBV5-1 to TRBJ2-3; D uncertain. Trimming cost V 0 bases and J 1 base, with 3 bases left between them. Germline values: CDR1 SGHRS, CDR2 YFSETQ. CDR3 size: 13 residues. The CDR3 DNA reads TGCGCCAGCAGCTTGGCCGGCACAGATACGCAGTATTTT. Translating it yields CASSLAGTDTQYF.

V gene TRBV4-1 combines with J gene TRBJ1-5, with unresolved D. CDR3 length: 13 amino acids. V gave up 6 bases and J gave up 6 bases, with 12 bases separating them. Germline lookup yields CDR1 MGHRA and CDR2 YSYEKL. CDR3 sequence (DNA): TGCGCCAGCAGTAAACATGTCGCTCAGCCCCAGCATTTT. As protein: CASSKHVAQPQHF.

This clone was seen a few times. The V call is TRBV6-5, the J call TRBJ2-5; 9 nucleotides match TRBD2. The J segment lost 5 bases and the V segment lost 8 bases, leaving 9 bases of the junction unmatched. Germline loops: CDR1 MNHEY, CDR2 SVGAGI. This CDR3 spans 14 amino acids. The CDR3 reads CASAPGTSRETQYF. CDR3 in DNA: TGTGCCAGCGCTCCCGGGACTAGCCGGGAGACCCAGTACTTC.

This chain joins TRBV6-2 or TRBV6-3 and TRBJ2-5; 12 nucleotides line up with TRBD2. The J segment lost 5 bases and the V segment lost 2 bases, leaving 6 bases of the junction unmatched. CDR3 length equals 16 residues. CDR1 is MNHEY and CDR2 is SVGEGT in the germline V gene. The CDR3 loop is CASSYPRTSGTETQYF. CDR3 bases: TGTGCCAGCAGTTACCCCAGGACTAGCGGGACTGAGACCCAGTACTTC.

The chain carries TRBV9 and TRBJ1-1; D gene unclear. Germline CDR1 is SGDLS and CDR2 is YYNGEE. The CDR3 length is 15 residues. V was pared by 1 base and J by 1 base, with 11 bases between. The CDR3 nucleotides read TGTGCCAGCAGCGTATTTCCCCACGGGAACACTGAAGCTTTCTTT. Its protein product is CASSVFPHGNTEAFF.

The chain is built from TRBV15 and TRBJ1-4; unclear D gene. Germline V gene data show CDR1 as LNHNV and CDR2 as YYDKDF (reference sequence). The CDR3 covers 15 residues. The ends were cut back, 5 bases at V and 7 bases at J, with 17 bases in the middle. In DNA form, the CDR3 reads TGTGCCACCAGCCAAAGTAGAGGGTGGGGTGAAAAACTGTTTTTT. Translation: CATSQSRGWGEKLFF.

V and J are TRBV24-1 and TRBJ2-3, with TRBD2 matching 8 bases. The CDR3 length is 16 residues. CDR1 KGHDR and CDR2 SFDVKD come from the germline V gene. With V trimmed by 4 bases and J by 6 bases, 11 bases remained unmatched. In DNA form, the CDR3 reads TGTGCCACCAGTGACAGGACTAGCCCCATCCCGGATACGCAGTATTTT. Translated: CATSDRTSPIPDTQYF.

This rearrangement joins TRBV28 to TRBJ2-7; 9 positions match TRBD1. Germline lookup yields CDR1 MDHEN and CDR2 SYDVKM. The CDR3 totals 17 residues. The junction had 17 bases not matched to a gene; V was cut back by 6 bases and J by 5 bases. The CDR3 loop reads CASSSPTSGTGSDEQYF. The CDR3 region has the DNA TGTGCCAGCAGCTCCCCGACCTCCGGGACAGGGTCCGACGAGCAGTACTTC.

This clone came up once. The chain carries TRBV10-2 and TRBJ2-3; TRBD1 agrees at 9 bases. V shed 5 bases and J 6 bases; nucleotides not matched to a gene: 12. In germline, CDR1 is WSHSY, CDR2 SAAADI. The CDR3 runs 16 residues. Here the CDR3 reads CASSQTGGVGGDTQYF. The CDR3, as DNA: TGCGCCAGCAGTCAAACAGGGGGCGTGGGGGGCGATACGCAGTATTTT.

CDR3 residues: CASTTGINTGELFF. CDR3 bases: TGTGCCAGCACCACCGGGATAAACACCGGGGAGCTGTTTTTT. This chain joins TRBV6-6 and TRBJ2-2; D perhaps matches TRBD2 (5 bases). Germline CDR1 is MNHNY and CDR2 is SVGAGI (reference sequence). This CDR3 region has 14 residues. V was pared by 7 bases and J by 2 bases, with 11 bases between.

The V call is TRBV7-9, the J call TRBJ2-1; the D is unclear. V was clipped by 2 bases and J by 9 bases, with 23 bases between them. Germline V gene data show CDR1 as SEHNR and CDR2 as FQNEAQ (reference sequence). The CDR3 spans 17 residues. The CDR3 sequence: CASSLKAVVIEASEQFF. CDR3 DNA: TGTGCCAGCAGCTTAAAGGCCGTGGTAATTGAAGCGAGTGAGCAGTTCTTC.

To note about this clone: The sample carries other DNA sequences with the same CDR3. V gene TRBV15 combines with J gene TRBJ2-7, with TRBD1 as a possible D gene (5 bases). Germline V lookup: CDR1 LNHNV, CDR2 YYDKDF (reference sequence). Trimming stripped 0 bases from V and 3 bases from J, with 9 bases between. The CDR3 contains 14 residues. CDR3 in amino acids: CATSRDRGSYEQYF. The CDR3 DNA follows: TGTGCCACCAGCAGAGATAGGGGCAGCTACGAGCAGTACTTC.

This sequence joins TRBV9 and TRBJ2-2; TRBD1 aligns across 8 bases. J was trimmed by 4 bases and V by 0 bases; bases with no gene match: 5. The germline gives CDR1 SGDLS, CDR2 YYNGEE. This CDR3 contains 16 residues. DNA of the CDR3: TGTGCCAGCAGCGTAGCAGGGGGCAAGGGCACCGGGGAGCTGTTTTTT. Residues: CASSVAGGKGTGELFF.

The CDR3 is CSVAAGVSGNTIYF. The CDR3 nucleotides are TGCAGCGTCGCCGCAGGGGTTTCCGGAAACACCATATATTTT. The chain links TRBV29-1 to TRBJ1-3; weak D call: TRBD1 (6 bases). Looked up from germline, CDR1 is SQVTM and CDR2 is ANQGSEA. The CDR3 sequence is 14 residues long. V was cut by 6 bases and J by 4 bases, with 16 bases left in between.